Listed here are 9 T cell receptor beta chains from one sample, sequenced in a study of T cell repertoires in cytomegalovirus infection. MiXCR, run by TCRdb on the reads, gives a single entry per CDR3 protein. Among a few hundred thousand distinct CDR3 sequences, 15% to 20% were seen once, and the ten largest hold 9.5% to 15%. The sequenced material came from PBMCs. All receptors derive from a human donor in good health (CMV status not recorded). Some clones in this sample may be carry-over from other donors' samples.

The chain recombines TRBV6-2 or TRBV6-3 with TRBJ1-5; TRBD1 matches 9 bases. The CDR3 consists of 20 residues. CDR1 and CDR2 from the germline V gene are MNHEY and SVGEGT. V shed 0 bases and J 3 bases; nucleotides not matched to a gene: 15. CDR3 sequence: CASSYSIVLDRGFNNQPQHF. CDR3 DNA sequence: TGTGCCAGCAGTTACTCGATCGTGTTGGACAGGGGTTTCAACAATCAGCCCCAGCATTTT.

This clonotype was counted between two and nine times. The J gene is TRBJ1-5, the V gene TRBV28; D not resolved. Trimming shortened V by 5 bases and J by 9 bases, and 8 bases separated the two germline ends. Germline V gene data show CDR1 as MDHEN and CDR2 as SYDVKM. The CDR3 contains 11 residues. Here the CDR3 DNA reads TGTGCCAGCAGTACGACTATGCCCCAGCATTTT. Amino acids: CASSTTMPQHF.

The sample holds a few counts of this clonotype. The genes are TRBV20-1 and TRBJ2-7, with D tentatively TRBD1 or TRBD2 (5 bases each). CDR3 length: 16 residues. CDR1 and CDR2 from the germline V gene are DFQATT and SNEGSKA (reference sequence). V lost 3 bases and J 2 bases, leaving 20 bases between the germline ends. The CDR3 here is CSASPGTPYKAYEQYF. The CDR3 DNA sequence: TGCAGTGCTAGCCCCGGGACCCCCTATAAGGCCTACGAGCAGTACTTC.

Many counts were recorded for this clonotype. The V and J genes are TRBV20-1 and TRBJ1-6; D gene unclear. The CDR3 length is 15 residues. CDR1 DFQATT and CDR2 SNEGSKA come from the germline V gene (reference sequence). Between the trimmed V and J ends, which lost 0 bases and 8 bases, there was a span of 14 bases. For the CDR3, the DNA is TGCAGTGCTAGAGATCAAGGGTATAGGGATTCACCCCTCCACTTT. It codes for CSARDQGYRDSPLHF.

This clonotype was observed many times. This sequence joins TRBV7-2 and TRBJ2-5, with D possibly matching TRBD1 (7 bases). Germline V lookup: CDR1 SGHTA, CDR2 FQGNSA. Trimming cost V 6 bases and J 9 bases, with 20 bases left between them. There are 14 residues in the CDR3. The CDR3 is CASRPQGGRRPQYF. CDR3 DNA: TGTGCCAGCAGGCCTCAGGGGGGCCGGCGCCCCCAGTACTTC.

Only a few counts were recorded for this clonotype. The chain couples TRBV4-3 to TRBJ2-5, with a tentative D call TRBD2 (5 bases). Germline CDR1 reads LGHNA; CDR2 reads YSLEER. The V gene lost 4 bases and the J gene lost 5 bases, with 17 bases spanning the gap. This CDR3 is built from 15 residues. The CDR3 sequence is CASSRQPGIGETQYF. DNA of the CDR3: TGCGCCAGCAGCCGGCAGCCGGGGATCGGGGAGACCCAGTACTTC.

The CDR3 bases are TGTGCCAGCAGTTTCGACAGGGGGAGGTGGTCATACGAGCAGTACTTC. This gives the protein CASSFDRGRWSYEQYF. J is TRBJ2-7 and V is TRBV12-3 or TRBV12-4; 9 bases fit TRBD1. This CDR3 contains 16 residues. Trimming took 3 bases from V and 4 from J; bases not matched to a gene: 10.

This clonotype occurred a few times. The chain recombines TRBV12-3 or TRBV12-4 with TRBJ2-5; D uncertain. V lost 3 bases and J 7 bases, leaving 6 bases between the germline ends. CDR3 size: 11 residues. CDR3 sequence: CASSFAWTQYF. Here the CDR3 DNA reads TGTGCCAGCAGTTTCGCGTGGACCCAGTACTTC.

This clonotype came up many times. The chain combines TRBV6-6 with TRBJ2-1, with D uncertain. The CDR3 runs to 10 residues. CDR1 is MNHNY, CDR2 SVGAGI, per germline (reference sequence). The V and J ends lost 2 bases and 7 bases respectively, with 0 bases between them. In nucleotides, the CDR3 is TGTGCCAGCAGTTACAATGAGCAGTTCTTC. Residues: CASSYNEQFF.